This T cell receptor (beta chain) was documented in a study of T cells in Graves' hyperthyroidism and ophthalmopathy. RNA transcripts yielded amplified TCR beta CDR3 regions. A set of HTBI primers served as the primers for a first-round RT-PCR of the TCR CDR3. Each CDR3 protein gets one entry after TCRdb re-called the multiplex PCR reads with MiXCR. The table has some 420,000 distinct CDR3 sequences, roughly 13% seen once. The sample holds a few counts of this clonotype. Germline CDR1 reads MGHRA; CDR2 reads YSYEKL. Trimming left V 1 base short and J 4 bases short, with 13 bases between. This CDR3 comprises 15 residues. Stable disease denoted Graves' hyperthyroidism without ophthalmopathy progression within 18 months.

V usage is TRBV4-1 and J usage is TRBJ1-2; no firm D call. The TCR sequence derives from a woman younger than 35 with Graves' hyperthyroidism. Sequenced input: blood. The CDR3, as DNA: TGCGCCAGCAGCCAAGCTTCGCCTGAAGCCTATGGCTACACCTTC. Its translation is CASSQASPEAYGYTF.